This T cell receptor beta chain came from a study of siplizumab effects on memory and regulatory T cells. Study conclusions and caveats: The study found that mappable alloreactive CD4+ clones averaged around 72% Treg-derived with siplizumab and under 35% in controls. Siplizumab significantly brought down the alloreactive sequences that trace back to unstimulated CD4+ memory cells. Unstimulated naive T cells seemed to show more diversity than memory cells did, and they also seemed to be among the major contributors to the alloresponse.

Produced via immunoSEQ multiplex PCR; TCRdb's table is partial and in-frame only. The sample contains about 85,000 clones, roughly 94% of which appear only once. With 5 bases removed from V and 5 bases from J, the gap between germline ends came to 15 bases. Per the germline V gene, CDR1 is SEHNR and CDR2 is FQNEAQ (reference sequence). The CDR3 extends over 14 amino acids. As to this clone: Its antigen remains unidentified.

The clonotype was recovered from a human donor in good health. The gene calls are TRBV7-9 and TRBJ2-5; D possibly corresponds to TRBD1 (6 bases). Source material: CD8+ T cells sorted from blood. CDR3 nucleotide sequence: TGTGCCAGCAGCCCTGGACAGAGGCCGGAGACCCAGTACTTC. Protein sequence: CASSPGQRPETQYF.